This T cell receptor (beta chain) was sequenced for a study of shared clonotypes between healthy human individuals. General study points: Clonotype sharing across four donors was observed for around 5.1% of naive CD4 clonotypes.

Turning to this clone: Its specificity is not known.

This was a deep-level run. Genomic DNA of every subset was divided equally among multiple immunoSEQ plates. Clones were read by immunoSEQ multiplex PCR, and TCRdb kept only the in-frame ones, dropping some. The sample lists hundreds of thousands of clones, about 80% occurring once. Trimming cost V 5 bases and J 1 base, with 18 bases left between them. The germline gives CDR1 KGHSH, CDR2 LQKENI. The CDR3 has 16 amino acids. The specimen was memory CD4+ T cells sorted from blood. Indicated subset: CD45RA-negative fraction. This TCR came from a woman younger than 45 in good health. The chain has TRBV18 and TRBJ2-7; D call uncertain. The CDR3 sequence: CASSERGRTLSYEQYF. In DNA, the CDR3 is TGTGCCAGCTCAGAGAGAGGACGGACGCTGTCCTACGAGCAGTACTTC.